This TCR beta chain was recovered during a study of blood T cell repertoires in COVID-19. TCRdb's table, derived via immunoSEQ multiplex PCR, lists solely in-frame clones and lacks some. The table shows 100,000 to 150,000 clones, with about 80% occurring only once. Per germline, CDR1 MNHEY and CDR2 SVGAGI. The V gene end was trimmed by 5 bases and the J gene end by 14 bases; junction bases not matched to a gene: 9. The CDR3 is 13 amino acids. Sequenced input: peripheral blood. This TCR derives from a woman aged 45-65 years with acute or convalescent COVID-19. This rearrangement joins TRBV6-5 to TRBJ1-6; 7 bases align to TRBD1. In DNA form, the CDR3 reads TGTGCCAGCAGTACGGGACAGCGGCAGGCCCTCCACTTT. This codes for CASSTGQRQALHF.